These T cell receptor beta chains were read from a single sample in a study of shared T cell receptors in the human thymus. Generated by immunoSEQ multiplex PCR, the TCRdb table keeps only in-frame clones and is missing some. The table includes 650,000 to 950,000 clones, 75% to 90% detected once. Separately, the same data were catalogued under a study of human thymus T cells.

Sequences were obtained from thymocytes. The origin of the receptors is a girl in the first two years of life with a congenital heart defect. Each CDR3 is given with its conserved first and last residue. The D gene is left open where the match is weak. Size tells how often a clone was seen (once, few, many) or the class of an expanded clone, and some rows leave it out.

TRBV28,NA,TRBJ1-6,NA,CASSLCQVDNSPLHF,TGTGCCAGCAGTTTATGCCAGGTCGACAATTCACCCCTCCACTTT
TRBV5-6,NA,TRBJ2-3,TRBD2,CASSLGTRWAGGPDTQYF,TGTGCCAGCAGCTTGGGAACTAGATGGGCGGGGGGGCCGGATACGCAGTATTTT
TRBV28,NA,TRBJ2-7,NA,CASRMGQSSYEQYF,TGTGCCAGCAGGATGGGACAAAGCTCCTACGAGCAGTACTTC
TRBV20-1,few,TRBJ1-3,NA,CSAGDGNTIYF,TGCAGTGCAGGGGATGGAAACACCATATATTTT
TRBV7-3,NA,TRBJ2-2,NA,CASSPTRDTNTGELFF,TGTGCCAGCAGCCCCACTAGGGACACGAACACCGGGGAGCTGTTTTTT
TRBV5-1,NA,TRBJ2-5,NA,CASSPGSTGPETQYF,TGCGCCAGCAGCCCAGGGAGCACAGGGCCAGAGACCCAGTACTTC
TRBV27,NA,TRBJ1-5,NA,CASGPLASNQPQHF,TGTGCCAGCGGTCCACTTGCAAGCAATCAGCCCCAGCATTTT
TRBV18,NA,TRBJ2-7,TRBD1,CASSPPPTLTGTGSYEQYF,TGTGCCAGCTCACCACCGCCCACGTTGACCGGGACAGGATCCTACGAGCAGTACTTC
TRBV4-3,NA,TRBJ2-7,TRBD1,CASSQEPPGTGTPYEQYF,TGCGCCAGCAGCCAAGAGCCTCCGGGGACAGGAACTCCCTACGAGCAGTACTTC
TRBV11-2,NA,TRBJ1-1,NA,CASSFYQGTINTEAFF,TGTGCCAGCAGCTTTTATCAGGGAACAATAAACACTGAAGCTTTCTTT
TRBV20-1,NA,TRBJ2-7,NA,CSAGTFLGQYF,TGCAGTGCGGGGACATTCTTAGGACAGTACTTC
TRBV27,NA,TRBJ1-1,TRBD1,CASSPPRYRGYNTEAFF,TGTGCCAGCAGCCCACCCCGTTACAGGGGATACAACACTGAAGCTTTCTTT
TRBV5-4,NA,TRBJ2-5,NA,CASSLRPSSSQQETQYF,TGTGCCAGCAGCTTGAGGCCCTCTAGCAGTCAACAAGAGACCCAGTACTTC
TRBV9,NA,TRBJ1-2,TRBD1,CASSRDRDRSNLAYGYTF,TGTGCCAGCAGTAGGGACCGGGACAGGTCCAATCTCGCTTATGGCTACACCTTC
TRBV5-1,NA,TRBJ1-2,NA,CASSLEARQSYGYTF,TGCGCCAGCAGCTTGGAGGCGCGGCAGTCATATGGCTACACCTTC
TRBV5-1,NA,TRBJ2-1,NA,CASSPVGLNEQFF,TGCGCCAGCAGCCCGGTTGGGCTTAATGAGCAGTTCTTC
TRBV27,once,TRBJ2-1,NA,CASSNLRGEQFF,TGTGCCAGCAGTAACCTGCGAGGGGAGCAGTTCTTC
TRBV10-2,NA,TRBJ1-2,NA,CATFRQGRGYTF,TGCGCCACGTTCAGGCAGGGCAGAGGCTACACCTTC
TRBV28,NA,TRBJ2-1,NA,CASSFRRGHLEEQFF,TGTGCCAGCAGTTTTAGGCGGGGCCATTTGGAGGAGCAGTTCTTC
TRBV18,NA,TRBJ1-4,TRBD1,CASRGQGATNEKLFF,TGTGCCAGCCGGGGACAGGGGGCAACTAATGAAAAACTGTTTTTT
TRBV14,NA,TRBJ1-1,NA,CASSQDLTGPEAFF,TGTGCCAGCAGCCAAGATCTGACAGGCCCAGAAGCTTTCTTT
TRBV19,NA,TRBJ2-2,TRBD2,CASSRWAPPSGGAPNGELFF,TGTGCCAGTAGTCGATGGGCCCCTCCTAGCGGGGGGGCTCCCAACGGGGAGCTGTTTTTT
TRBV6-1,NA,TRBJ1-2,TRBD1,CASRLWGQGGVGYTF,TGTGCCAGCAGGCTTTGGGGACAGGGCGGGGTAGGCTACACCTTC